This T cell receptor (beta chain) was sequenced for a study of early T cells in non-severe SARS-CoV-2 infection. Study context: Sequencing used unsorted whole-blood bulk RNA, so chains lack pairing. Study-wide findings and caveats: The matching step, a VDJdb search, favored anti-spike CD8 responses and missed private and CD4 specificities.

Attachment of unique molecular identifiers to individual cDNA molecules was performed. Using its own MiXCR run on the 5' RACE reads, TCRdb lists one record per CDR3 protein. The repertoire consists of about 76,000 distinct CDR3 sequences, with roughly 16% occurring once and the leading ten covering roughly 12%. CDR3 length: 17 amino acids. The ends lost 8 bases at V and 4 bases at J; junction bases unmatched: 14. Germline values: CDR1 MNHEY, CDR2 SMNVEV (reference sequence). Remarks on this clonotype: Its specificity is not known.

This chain joins TRBV27 and TRBJ1-5, with 10 bases that match TRBD1. The receptor comes from an adult who was a healthcare worker with PCR-confirmed SARS-CoV-2 infection or an uninfected control (not recorded which). Sample: whole blood. CDR3 amino acids: CASRSFMGQGKNQPQHF. The CDR3 bases are TGTGCCAGCCGCTCCTTTATGGGACAGGGGAAGAATCAGCCCCAGCATTTT.